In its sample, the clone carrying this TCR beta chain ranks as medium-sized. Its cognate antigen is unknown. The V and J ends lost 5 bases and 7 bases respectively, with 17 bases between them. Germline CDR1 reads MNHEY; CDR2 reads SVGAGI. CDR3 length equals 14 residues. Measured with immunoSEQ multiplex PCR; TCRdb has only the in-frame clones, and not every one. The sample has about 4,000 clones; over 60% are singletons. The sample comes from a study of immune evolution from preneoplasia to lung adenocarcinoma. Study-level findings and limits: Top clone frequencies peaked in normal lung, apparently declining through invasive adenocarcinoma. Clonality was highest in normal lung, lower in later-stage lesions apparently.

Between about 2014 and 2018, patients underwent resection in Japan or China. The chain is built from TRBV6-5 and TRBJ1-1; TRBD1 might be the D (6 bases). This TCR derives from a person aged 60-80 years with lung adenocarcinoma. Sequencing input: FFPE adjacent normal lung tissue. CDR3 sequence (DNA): TGTGCCAGCAGTAAGTCGGACAGTTTCGGTGAAGCTTTCTTT. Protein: CASSKSDSFGEAFF.